This record concerns one T cell receptor beta chain sequence. The data were obtained in a study of cytomegalovirus exposure and HLA in healthy donors. The PCR was carried out with 60 Vbeta primers and 13 Jbeta primers. The method was immunoSEQ multiplex PCR; TCRdb's version includes in-frame clones alone and lacks a portion of them. The sample holds 100,000 or so clones, approximately 88% seen once. Trimming removed 10 bases from V and 6 bases from J; junction bases left unmatched: 6. There are 13 residues in the CDR3. Germline V lookup: CDR1 ENHRY, CDR2 SYGVKD. The receptor's source is a man between 18 and 29 years old in good health and CMV-seronegative. The J gene is TRBJ2-7, the V gene TRBV10-3, with TRBD2 identical over 13 bases. Sequenced material: PBMCs. The CDR3 is CATGTSGIPEQYF. The CDR3 nucleotides are TGTGCCACCGGGACTAGCGGGATTCCCGAGCAGTACTTC.